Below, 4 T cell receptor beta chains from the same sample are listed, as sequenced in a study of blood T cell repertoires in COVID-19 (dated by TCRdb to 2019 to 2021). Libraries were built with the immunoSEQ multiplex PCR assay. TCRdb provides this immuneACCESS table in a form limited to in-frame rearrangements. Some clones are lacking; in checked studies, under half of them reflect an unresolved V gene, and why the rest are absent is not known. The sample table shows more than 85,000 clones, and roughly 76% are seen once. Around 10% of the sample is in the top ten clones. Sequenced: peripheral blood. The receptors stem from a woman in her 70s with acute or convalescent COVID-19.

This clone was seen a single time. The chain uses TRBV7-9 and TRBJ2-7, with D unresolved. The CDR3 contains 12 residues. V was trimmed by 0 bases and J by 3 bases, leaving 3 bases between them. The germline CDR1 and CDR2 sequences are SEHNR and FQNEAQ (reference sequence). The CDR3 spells CASSLAHYEQYF. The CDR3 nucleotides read TGTGCCAGCAGCTTAGCCCACTACGAGCAGTACTTC. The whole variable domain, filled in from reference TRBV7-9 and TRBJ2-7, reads DTGVSQNPRHKITKRGQNVTFRCDPISEHNRLYWYRQTLGQGPEFLTYFQNEAQLEKSRLLSDRFSAERPKGSFSTLEIQRTEQGDSAMYLCASSLAHYEQYFGPGTRLTVT.

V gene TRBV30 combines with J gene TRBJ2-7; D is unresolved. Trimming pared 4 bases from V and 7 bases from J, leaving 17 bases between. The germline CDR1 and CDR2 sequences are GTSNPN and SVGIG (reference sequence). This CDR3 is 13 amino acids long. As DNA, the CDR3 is TGTGCCTGGACTCAGACATTTCTTGGGGAGCAGTACTTC. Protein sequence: CAWTQTFLGEQYF.

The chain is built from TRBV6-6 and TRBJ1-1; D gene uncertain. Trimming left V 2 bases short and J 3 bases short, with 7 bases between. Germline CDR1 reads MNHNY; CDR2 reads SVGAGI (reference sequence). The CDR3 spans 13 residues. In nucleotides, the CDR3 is TGTGCCAGCAGTTACGGCAGATACACTGAAGCTTTCTTT. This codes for CASSYGRYTEAFF.

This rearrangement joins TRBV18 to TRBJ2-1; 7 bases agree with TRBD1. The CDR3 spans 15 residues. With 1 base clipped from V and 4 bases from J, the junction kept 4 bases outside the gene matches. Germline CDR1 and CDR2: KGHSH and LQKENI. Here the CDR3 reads CASSPQGARYNEQFF. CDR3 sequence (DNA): TGTGCCAGCTCACCACAGGGGGCAAGGTACAATGAGCAGTTCTTC.